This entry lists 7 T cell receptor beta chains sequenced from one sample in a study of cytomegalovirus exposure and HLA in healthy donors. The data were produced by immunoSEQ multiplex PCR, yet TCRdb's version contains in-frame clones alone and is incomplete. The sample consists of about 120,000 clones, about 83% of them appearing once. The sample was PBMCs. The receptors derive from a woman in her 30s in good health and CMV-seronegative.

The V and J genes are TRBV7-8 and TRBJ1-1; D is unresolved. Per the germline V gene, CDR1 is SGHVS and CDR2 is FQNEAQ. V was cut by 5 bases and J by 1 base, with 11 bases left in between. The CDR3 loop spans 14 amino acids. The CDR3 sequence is CASSDFNKNTEAFF. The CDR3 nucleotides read TGTGCCAGCAGCGACTTCAACAAGAACACTGAAGCTTTCTTT. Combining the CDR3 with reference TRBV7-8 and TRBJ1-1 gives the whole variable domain GAGVSQSPRYKVAKRGQDVALRCDPISGHVSLFWYQQALGQGPEFLTYFQNEAQLDKSGLPSDRFFAERPEGSVSTLKIQRTQQEDSAVYLCASSDFNKNTEAFFGQGTRLTVV.

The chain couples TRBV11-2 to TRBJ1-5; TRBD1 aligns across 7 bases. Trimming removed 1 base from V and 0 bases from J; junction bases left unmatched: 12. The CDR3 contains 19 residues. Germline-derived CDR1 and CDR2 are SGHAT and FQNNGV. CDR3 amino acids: CASSLGLLGQDYSNQPQHF. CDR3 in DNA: TGTGCCAGCAGCTTAGGGCTTCTAGGACAGGATTATAGCAATCAGCCCCAGCATTTT.

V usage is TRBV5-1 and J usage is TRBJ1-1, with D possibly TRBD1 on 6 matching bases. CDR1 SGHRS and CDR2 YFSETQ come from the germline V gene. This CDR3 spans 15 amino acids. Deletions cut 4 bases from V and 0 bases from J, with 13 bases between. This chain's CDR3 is CASSARGTMNTEAFF. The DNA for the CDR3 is TGCGCCAGCAGCGCCAGGGGTACCATGAACACTGAAGCTTTCTTT.

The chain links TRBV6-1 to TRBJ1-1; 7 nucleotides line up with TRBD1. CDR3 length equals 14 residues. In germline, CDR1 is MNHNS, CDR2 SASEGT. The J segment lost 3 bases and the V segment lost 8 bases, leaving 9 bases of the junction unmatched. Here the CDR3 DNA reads TGTGCCAGCGCCTCAAGCACAGGGGACACTGAAGCTTTCTTT. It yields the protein CASASSTGDTEAFF.

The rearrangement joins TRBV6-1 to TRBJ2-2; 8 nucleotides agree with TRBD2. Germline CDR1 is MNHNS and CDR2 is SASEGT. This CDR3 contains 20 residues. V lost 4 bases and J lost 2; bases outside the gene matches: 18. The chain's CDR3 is CASSALWFPAGASNTGELFF. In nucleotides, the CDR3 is TGTGCCAGCAGTGCCCTTTGGTTTCCAGCGGGGGCCTCAAACACCGGGGAGCTGTTTTTT.

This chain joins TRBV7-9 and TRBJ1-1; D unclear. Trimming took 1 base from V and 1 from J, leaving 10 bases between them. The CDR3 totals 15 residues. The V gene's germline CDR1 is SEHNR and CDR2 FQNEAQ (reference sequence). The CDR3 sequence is CASSLETGKNTEAFF. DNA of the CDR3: TGTGCCAGCAGCTTAGAGACGGGGAAGAACACTGAAGCTTTCTTT.

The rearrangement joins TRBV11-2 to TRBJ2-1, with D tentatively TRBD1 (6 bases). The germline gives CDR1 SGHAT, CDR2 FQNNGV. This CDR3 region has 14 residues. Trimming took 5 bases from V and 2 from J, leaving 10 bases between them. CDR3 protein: CASSAGAAYNEQFF. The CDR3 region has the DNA TGTGCCAGCAGCGCAGGGGCGGCCTACAATGAGCAGTTCTTC.